This T cell receptor beta chain was found in a study of T cell responses to AZD1222 COVID-19 vaccine. Across the study: Second-dose intervals of approximately 4 or approximately 12 weeks were pooled.

The repertoire was sequenced with immunoSEQ multiplex PCR; TCRdb's copy has only in-frame clones and lacks some. The table lists 100,000 to 150,000 clones, about 91% of them singletons. Comments on this clone: Its antigen is not identified.

Whole-study results and caveats: When two AZD1222 doses had been given, Spike-specific TCR breadth and depth rose. Spike regions recognized by vaccine-associated CD4 TCRs spanned the protein, led by 160-218 and 743-854.

The germline V gene has CDR1 LGHDT and CDR2 YNNKEL (reference sequence). The CDR3 runs 20 residues. The V end was cut by 0 bases, the J end by 2 bases, with 23 bases between. The sequenced sample was peripheral blood, obtained on day 0 of AZD1222 vaccination. The sequence came from an adult in good health. J is TRBJ2-1 and V is TRBV3-1 (or the pseudogene TRBV3-2); D is perhaps TRBD1 (6 bases). The CDR3 sequence is CASSQDHQGIARDPYNEQFF. The CDR3 bases are TGTGCCAGCAGCCAAGATCATCAGGGGATCGCACGGGATCCCTACAATGAGCAGTTCTTC.